These T cell receptor beta chains were read from a single sample in a study of T-cell reconstitution after alpha-beta-depleted transplantation in children. TCRdb re-called the PCR reads through MiXCR, storing one row per CDR3 protein. The data show a few hundred thousand distinct CDR3 sequences, 9% to 12% seen once. The sequencing here drew on PBMCs from the stem cell graft donor, taken from the stem cell graft. The origin of the receptors is a human donor who donated a stem cell graft to a child with acute lymphoblastic leukemia. Each CDR3 is given without its conserved first and last residue. Fields, in order: J gene, clone size, V gene, CDR3 protein. A row's size may be missing; if present it is once, few, many or a size class.

TRBJ2-3 NA TRBV10-3 AINLSGGHTDTQY
TRBJ2-3 few TRBV7-9 ASSLAARTDTQY
TRBJ2-5 NA TRBV10-3 AISESKGLAGMGSQETQY
TRBJ2-1 NA TRBV6-5 ANSYSNIAGGYNEQF
TRBJ2-1 few TRBV7-2 ASSLYLHEQF
TRBJ2-3 NA TRBV12-3/TRBV12-4 ASGPGTSGTDTQY
TRBJ1-6 NA TRBV6-5 ASSYQGTGVPYNSPLH
TRBJ2-7 NA TRBV27 ASSYAGGSYEQY
TRBJ2-3 many TRBV5-1 ASSTGTSAEDTQY
TRBJ2-1 NA TRBV5-1 ASSFTTGNYNEQF
TRBJ2-1 NA TRBV12-3/TRBV12-4 ASSLLAGASGEQF
TRBJ2-6 few TRBV9 ASSLSYERGQSSGANVLT
TRBJ2-4 NA TRBV15 ATSRGPTRRETKNIQY
TRBJ1-4 few TRBV5-1 ASSLLPGANEKLF
TRBJ2-6 few TRBV12-3/TRBV12-4 ASWTGPKRSGANVLT
TRBJ2-5 NA TRBV7-2 ASSFGGGQKETQY
TRBJ1-5 NA TRBV6-2/TRBV6-3 ASSSPDSVFNQPQH
TRBJ2-1 few TRBV2 ASSESGRALFEQF
TRBJ2-6 NA TRBV12-3/TRBV12-4 ASSFGRSLSGANVLT
TRBJ2-7 NA TRBV28 ASRLAGSSYEQY
TRBJ2-1 NA TRBV11-2 ASSLRAGSRGSYNEQF
TRBJ2-1 NA TRBV5-1 ASSPRPGTDSYNEQF
TRBJ1-1 few TRBV19 ASSPQGGVNTEAF
TRBJ2-3 once TRBV7-3 ASSLRGAQGAGTDTQY
TRBJ2-7 NA TRBV6-2/TRBV6-3 ASSSRTPAYEQY
TRBJ1-6 NA TRBV4-3 ASSDRPGPSNSPLH
TRBJ2-3 few TRBV20-1 SARVPLPGTTDTQY
TRBJ2-2 few TRBV5-1 ASSLTHMGTGELF
TRBJ2-1 many TRBV27 ASTLARTSNEQF
TRBJ1-2 many TRBV7-9 ASSRRGKGIDGYT
TRBJ2-7 few TRBV27 ASGTTGIFYEQY
TRBJ2-2 few TRBV9 ASSWRELNTGELF
TRBJ1-4 NA TRBV4-1 ASSRTVNEKLF
TRBJ1-5 few TRBV12-3/TRBV12-4 ASSTPDQPQH